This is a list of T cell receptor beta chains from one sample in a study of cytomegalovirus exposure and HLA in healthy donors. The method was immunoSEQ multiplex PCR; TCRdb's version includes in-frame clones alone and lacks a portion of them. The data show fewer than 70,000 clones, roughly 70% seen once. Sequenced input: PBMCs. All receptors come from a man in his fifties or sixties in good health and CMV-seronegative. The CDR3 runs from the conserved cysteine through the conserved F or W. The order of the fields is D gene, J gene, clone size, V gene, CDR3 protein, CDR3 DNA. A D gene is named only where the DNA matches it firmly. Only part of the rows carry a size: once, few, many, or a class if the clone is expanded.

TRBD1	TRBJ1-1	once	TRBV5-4	CASSPLPGQTMNTEAFF	TGTGCCAGCAGCCCCCTTCCGGGACAGACTATGAACACTGAAGCTTTCTTT
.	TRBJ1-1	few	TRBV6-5	CASRARGTEAFF	TGTGCCAGCAGGGCAAGGGGGACTGAAGCTTTCTTT
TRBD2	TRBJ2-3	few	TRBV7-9	CASSRDGGVLTDTQYF	TGTGCCAGCAGCCGAGACGGGGGGGTTTTGACAGATACGCAGTATTTT
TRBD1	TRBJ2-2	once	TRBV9	CASSEGQGSTGELFF	TGTGCCAGCAGCGAGGGACAGGGGAGCACCGGGGAGCTGTTTTTT
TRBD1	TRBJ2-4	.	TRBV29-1	CSALGTAIAKNIQYF	TGCAGCGCCCTAGGGACAGCTATAGCCAAAAACATTCAGTACTTC
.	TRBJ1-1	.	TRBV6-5	CASRRGFGTEAFF	TGTGCCAGCAGGCGGGGGTTCGGCACTGAAGCTTTCTTT
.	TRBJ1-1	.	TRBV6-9	CATREGTEAFF	TGTGCCACCCGAGAGGGAACTGAAGCTTTCTTT
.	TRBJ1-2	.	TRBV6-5	CASSYSSGKGGYTF	TGTGCCAGCAGTTACTCGTCAGGGAAAGGTGGCTACACCTTC
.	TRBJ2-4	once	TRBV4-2	CASSQGPGRGENIQYF	TGTGCCAGCAGCCAAGGTCCGGGCAGGGGGGAAAACATTCAGTACTTC
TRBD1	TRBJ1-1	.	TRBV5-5	CASSVDRVLRAFF	TGTGCCAGCAGCGTCGACAGGGTTCTGAGAGCTTTCTTT
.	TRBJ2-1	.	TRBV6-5	CASSSSSPSYNEQFF	TGTGCCAGCAGCTCCTCGTCCCCCTCCTACAATGAGCAGTTCTTC
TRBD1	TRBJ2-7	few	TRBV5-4	CASSIGTGGRVNEQYF	TGTGCCAGCAGCATAGGGACAGGGGGCAGGGTAAACGAGCAGTACTTC
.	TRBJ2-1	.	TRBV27	CASTDSGFGYNEQFF	TGTGCCAGCACCGATTCAGGGTTCGGGTACAATGAGCAGTTCTTC
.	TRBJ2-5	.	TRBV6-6	CASSYPGSPAGETQYF	TGTGCCAGCAGTTACCCCGGGAGCCCGGCAGGAGAGACCCAGTACTTC
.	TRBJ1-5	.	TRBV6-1	CASRDSNQPQHF	TGTGCCTCGAGGGATAGCAATCAGCCCCAGCATTTT
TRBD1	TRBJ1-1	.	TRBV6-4	CASSEWQGATEAFF	TGTGCCAGCAGTGAATGGCAGGGGGCCACTGAAGCTTTCTTT
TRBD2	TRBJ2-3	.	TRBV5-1	CASGLQGLSTDTQYF	TGCGCCAGCGGACTCCAGGGACTAAGCACAGATACGCAGTATTTT
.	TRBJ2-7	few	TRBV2	CASIQLVEQYF	TGTGCCAGCATCCAGTTGGTCGAGCAGTACTTC
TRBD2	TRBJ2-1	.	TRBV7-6	CASSLRTSAYNEQFF	TGTGCCAGCAGCTTAAGGACTAGCGCCTACAATGAGCAGTTCTTC
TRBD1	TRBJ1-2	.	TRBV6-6	CASITSTGDTGYGYTF	TGTGCCAGCATTACATCTACAGGGGACACCGGGTATGGCTACACCTTC
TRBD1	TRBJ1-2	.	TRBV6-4	CASSDSTGGGYTF	TGTGCCAGCAGTGACTCAACAGGGGGAGGCTACACCTTC
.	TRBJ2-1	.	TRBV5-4	CASSLNAGINEQFF	TGTGCCAGCAGCTTGAACGCAGGGATTAATGAGCAGTTCTTC
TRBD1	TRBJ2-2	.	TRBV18	CASSPPRTGAEGELFF	TGTGCCAGCTCACCACCGAGGACAGGGGCGGAGGGGGAGCTGTTTTTT
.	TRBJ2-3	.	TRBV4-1	CASSPPGTDTQYF	TGCGCCAGCAGCCCTCCCGGCACAGATACGCAGTATTTT
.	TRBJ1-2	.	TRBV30	CAWSVFRGGGYTF	TGTGCCTGGAGTGTCTTCCGGGGAGGTGGCTACACCTTC
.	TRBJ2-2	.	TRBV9	CASSVNAGELFF	TGTGCCAGCAGCGTTAATGCCGGGGAGCTGTTTTTT
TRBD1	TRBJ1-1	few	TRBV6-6	CASTDRANTEAFF	TGTGCCAGCACCGACAGGGCTAACACTGAAGCTTTCTTT
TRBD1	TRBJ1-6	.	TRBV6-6	CASSPTGGREPLHF	TGTGCCAGCAGTCCGACAGGGGGACGGGAACCCCTCCACTTT
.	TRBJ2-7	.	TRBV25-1	CASSPGGEQYF	TGTGCCAGCAGCCCCGGAGGCGAGCAGTACTTC
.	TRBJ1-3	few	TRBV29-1	CSVQPRISGEGNTIYF	TGCAGCGTTCAGCCCCGAATCTCCGGGGAGGGAAACACCATATATTTT
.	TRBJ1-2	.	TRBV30	CAWIEAKPSYTF	TGTGCCTGGATTGAGGCGAAACCGAGCTACACCTTC
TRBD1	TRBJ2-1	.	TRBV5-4	CASSFLGLLQGWLNEQFF	TGTGCCAGCAGCTTCCTCGGCCTACTACAGGGGTGGTTGAATGAGCAGTTCTTC
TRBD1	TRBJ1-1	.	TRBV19	CASSKTPTGQYTEAFF	TGTGCCAGTAGTAAAACCCCGACAGGGCAGTACACTGAAGCTTTCTTT
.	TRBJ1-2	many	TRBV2	CASSVRRDYGYTF	TGTGCCAGCAGTGTACGCAGGGACTATGGCTACACCTTC
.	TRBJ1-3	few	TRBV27	CASAGLASGNTIYF	TGTGCCAGCGCTGGGCTTGCCTCTGGAAACACCATATATTTT
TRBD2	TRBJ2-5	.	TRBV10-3	CAISSPAGGPETQYF	TGTGCCATCAGTTCGCCAGCGGGGGGGCCAGAGACCCAGTACTTC
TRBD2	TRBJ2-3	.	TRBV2	CASIAGGSDTQYF	TGTGCCAGCATAGCGGGGGGCTCAGATACGCAGTATTTT
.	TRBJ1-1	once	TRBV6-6	CASSLTGGTEAFF	TGTGCCAGCAGTCTAACGGGGGGCACTGAAGCTTTCTTT
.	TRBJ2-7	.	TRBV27	CASNTGTEQYF	TGTGCCAGCAACACAGGCACCGAGCAGTACTTC
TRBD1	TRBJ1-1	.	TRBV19	CASSISVYRGPTEAFF	TGTGCCAGTAGTATCTCCGTCTACAGGGGACCCACTGAAGCTTTCTTT
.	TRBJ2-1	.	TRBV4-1	CASTLAVQGPNEQFF	TGCGCCAGCACCCTCGCTGTGCAGGGCCCGAATGAGCAGTTCTTC
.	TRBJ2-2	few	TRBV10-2	CASSTGEAGELFF	TGCGCCAGCAGCACAGGGGAGGCCGGGGAGCTGTTTTTT
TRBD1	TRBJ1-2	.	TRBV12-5	CASGLTSQGRSYGYTF	TGTGCTAGTGGTTTGACCTCACAGGGGAGGTCTTATGGCTACACCTTC
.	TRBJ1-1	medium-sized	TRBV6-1	CASSGQENTEAFF	TGTGCCAGCAGTGGACAGGAGAACACTGAAGCTTTCTTT
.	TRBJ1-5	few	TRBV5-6	CASSFRGSGQPQHF	TGTGCCAGCAGCTTCCGCGGGAGCGGTCAGCCCCAGCATTTT
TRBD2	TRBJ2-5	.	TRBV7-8	CASSLVPSGLQETQYF	TGTGCCAGCAGCTTAGTTCCTAGCGGATTACAAGAGACCCAGTACTTC
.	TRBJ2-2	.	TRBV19	CASSTRTVTTGELFF	TGTGCCAGTAGTACTCGGACAGTTACCACCGGGGAGCTGTTTTTT
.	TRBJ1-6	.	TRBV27	CASSRGGDSPLHF	TGTGCCAGCAGTAGAGGGGGAGATTCACCCCTCCACTTT
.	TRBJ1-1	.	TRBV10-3	CAISPAGNELNTEAFF	TGTGCCATCAGCCCCGCAGGGAATGAGTTGAACACTGAAGCTTTCTTT
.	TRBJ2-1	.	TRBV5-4	CASSPVGARNEQFF	TGTGCCAGCAGCCCCGTGGGGGCCCGGAATGAGCAGTTCTTC
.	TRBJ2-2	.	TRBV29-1	CSVTSPGELFF	TGCAGCGTTACTTCCCCCGGGGAGCTGTTTTTT
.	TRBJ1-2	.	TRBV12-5	CASSQPLTPLSGYTF	TGTGCTAGCAGTCAACCGCTTACCCCTTTATCGGGCTACACCTTC